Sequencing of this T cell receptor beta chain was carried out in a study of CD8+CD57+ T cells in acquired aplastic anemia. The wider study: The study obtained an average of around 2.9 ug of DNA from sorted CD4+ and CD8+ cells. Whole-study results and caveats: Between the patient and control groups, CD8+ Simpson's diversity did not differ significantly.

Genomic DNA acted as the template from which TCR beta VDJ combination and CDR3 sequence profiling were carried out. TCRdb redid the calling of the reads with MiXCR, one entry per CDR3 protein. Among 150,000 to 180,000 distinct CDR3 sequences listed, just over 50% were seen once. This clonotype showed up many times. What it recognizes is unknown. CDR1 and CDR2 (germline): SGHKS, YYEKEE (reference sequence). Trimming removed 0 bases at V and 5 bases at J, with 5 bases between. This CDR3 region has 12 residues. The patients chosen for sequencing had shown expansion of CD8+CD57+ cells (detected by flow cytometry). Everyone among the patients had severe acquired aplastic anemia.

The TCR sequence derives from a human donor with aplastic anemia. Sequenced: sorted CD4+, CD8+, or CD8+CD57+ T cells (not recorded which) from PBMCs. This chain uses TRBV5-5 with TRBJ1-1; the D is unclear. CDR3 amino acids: CASSLEGTEAFF. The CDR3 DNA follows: TGTGCCAGCAGCTTGGAAGGGACTGAAGCTTTCTTT.